This TCR beta chain was found in a study of glioma-infiltrating T cells after dendritic cell vaccination. Measured with immunoSEQ multiplex PCR; TCRdb has only the in-frame clones, and not every one. The table lists about 73,000 clones, roughly 80% of them singletons. Trimming removed 4 bases from V and 11 bases from J; junction bases left unmatched: 22. CDR1 is SQVTM and CDR2 is ANQGSEA in the germline V gene. The CDR3 totals 16 residues. The TCR comes from a human donor with glioblastoma. Sample: blood, taken before dendritic cell vaccination. The chain employs TRBV29-1 and TRBJ1-1; 7 bases fit TRBD1. For the CDR3, the DNA is TGCAGCGTTGGGGGACAGCTAACAGGGGTACGCCGAAAGGCTTTCTTT. It is translated as CSVGGQLTGVRRKAFF.